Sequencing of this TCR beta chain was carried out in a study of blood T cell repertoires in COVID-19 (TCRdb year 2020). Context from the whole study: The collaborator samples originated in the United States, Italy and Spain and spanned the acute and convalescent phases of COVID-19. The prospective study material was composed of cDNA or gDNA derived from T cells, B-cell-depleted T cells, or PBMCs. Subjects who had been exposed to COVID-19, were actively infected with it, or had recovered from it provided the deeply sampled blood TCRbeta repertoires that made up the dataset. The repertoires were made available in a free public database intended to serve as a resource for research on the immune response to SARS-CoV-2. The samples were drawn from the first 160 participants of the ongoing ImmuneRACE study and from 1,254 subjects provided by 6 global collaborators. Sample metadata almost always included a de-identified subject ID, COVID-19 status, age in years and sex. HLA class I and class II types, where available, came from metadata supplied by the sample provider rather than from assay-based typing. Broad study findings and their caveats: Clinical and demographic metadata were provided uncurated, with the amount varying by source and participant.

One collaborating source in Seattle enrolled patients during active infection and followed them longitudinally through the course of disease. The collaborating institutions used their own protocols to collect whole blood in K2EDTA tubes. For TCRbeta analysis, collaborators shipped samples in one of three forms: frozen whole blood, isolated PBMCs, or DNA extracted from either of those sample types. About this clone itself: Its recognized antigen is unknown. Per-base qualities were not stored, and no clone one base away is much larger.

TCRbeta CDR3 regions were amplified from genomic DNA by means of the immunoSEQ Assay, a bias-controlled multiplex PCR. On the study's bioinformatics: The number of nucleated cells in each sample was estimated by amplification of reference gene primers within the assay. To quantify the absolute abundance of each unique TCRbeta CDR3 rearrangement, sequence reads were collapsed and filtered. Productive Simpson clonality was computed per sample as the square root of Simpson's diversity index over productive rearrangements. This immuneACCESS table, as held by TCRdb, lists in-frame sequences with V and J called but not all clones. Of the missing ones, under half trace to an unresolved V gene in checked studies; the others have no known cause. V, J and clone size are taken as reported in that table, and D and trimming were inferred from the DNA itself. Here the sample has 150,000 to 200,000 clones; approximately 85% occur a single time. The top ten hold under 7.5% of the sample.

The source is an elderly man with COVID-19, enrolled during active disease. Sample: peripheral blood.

For the CDR3, the sequence is CAISGGVSYNEQFF. Here is the DNA: TGTGCCATCAGTGGGGGGGTGTCCTACAATGAGCAGTTCTTC. The sequence joins TRBV10-3 to TRBJ2-1; perhaps TRBD2 is the D gene, with 6 bases matching. V drops 4 bases and J drops 1 base, leaving 8 bases in between. The CDR3 runs 14 amino acids, cysteine and phenylalanine included. Just CDR3 DNA is preserved here, 42 bases in frame from base 1. CDR1 and CDR2 were assigned from the germline V gene as ENHRY and SYGVKD.